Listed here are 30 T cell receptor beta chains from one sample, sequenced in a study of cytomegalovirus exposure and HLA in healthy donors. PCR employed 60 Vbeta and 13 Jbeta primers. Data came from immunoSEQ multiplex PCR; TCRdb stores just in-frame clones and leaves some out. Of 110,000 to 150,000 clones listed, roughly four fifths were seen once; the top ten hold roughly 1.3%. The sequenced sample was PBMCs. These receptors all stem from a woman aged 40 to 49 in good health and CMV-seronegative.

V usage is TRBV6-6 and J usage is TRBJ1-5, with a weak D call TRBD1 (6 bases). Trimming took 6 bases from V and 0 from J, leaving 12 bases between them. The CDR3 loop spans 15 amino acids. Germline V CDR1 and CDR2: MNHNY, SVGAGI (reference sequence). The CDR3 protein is CASSLRGGSNQPQHF. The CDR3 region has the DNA TGTGCCAGCAGCTTAAGGGGGGGTAGCAATCAGCCCCAGCATTTT.

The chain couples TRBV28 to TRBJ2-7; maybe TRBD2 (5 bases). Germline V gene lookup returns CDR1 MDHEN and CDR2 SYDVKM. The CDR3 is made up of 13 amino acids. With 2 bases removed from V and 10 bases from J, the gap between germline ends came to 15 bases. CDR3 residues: CASSLIIKGEQYV. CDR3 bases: TGTGCCAGCAGTTTAATTATCAAGGGAGAACAGTACGTC.

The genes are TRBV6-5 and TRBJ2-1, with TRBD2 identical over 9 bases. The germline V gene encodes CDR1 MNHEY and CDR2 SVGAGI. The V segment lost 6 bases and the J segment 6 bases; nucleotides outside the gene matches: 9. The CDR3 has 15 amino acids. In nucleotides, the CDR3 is TGTGCCAGCAGCTGGGCTAGCGGGGAGGGCAATGAGCAGTTCTTC. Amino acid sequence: CASSWASGEGNEQFF.

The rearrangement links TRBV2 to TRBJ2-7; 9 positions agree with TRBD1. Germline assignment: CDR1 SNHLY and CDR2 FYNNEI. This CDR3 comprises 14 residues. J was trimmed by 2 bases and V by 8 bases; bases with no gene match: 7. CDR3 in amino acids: CASGDRALPYEQYV. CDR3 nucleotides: TGTGCCAGCGGGGACAGGGCCCTTCCCTACGAGCAGTACGTC.

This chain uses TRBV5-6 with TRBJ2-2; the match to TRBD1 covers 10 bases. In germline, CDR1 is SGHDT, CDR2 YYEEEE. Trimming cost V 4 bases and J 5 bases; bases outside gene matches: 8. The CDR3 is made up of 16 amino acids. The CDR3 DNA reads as TGTGCCAGCAGCCCGACAGGGGGCAGGTTGACCGGGGAGCTGTTTTTT. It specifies CASSPTGGRLTGELFF.

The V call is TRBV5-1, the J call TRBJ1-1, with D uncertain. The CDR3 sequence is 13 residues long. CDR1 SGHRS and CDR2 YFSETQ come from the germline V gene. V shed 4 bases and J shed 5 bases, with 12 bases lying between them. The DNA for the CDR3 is TGCGCCAGCAGCGACACCGGGAAAACTGAAGCTTTCTTT. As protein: CASSDTGKTEAFF.

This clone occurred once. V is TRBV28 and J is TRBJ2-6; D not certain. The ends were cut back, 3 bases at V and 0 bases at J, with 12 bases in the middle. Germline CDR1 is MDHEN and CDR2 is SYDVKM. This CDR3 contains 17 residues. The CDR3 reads CASSFAVRASGANVLTF. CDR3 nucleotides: TGTGCCAGCAGTTTCGCGGTCCGAGCCTCTGGGGCCAACGTCCTGACTTTC.

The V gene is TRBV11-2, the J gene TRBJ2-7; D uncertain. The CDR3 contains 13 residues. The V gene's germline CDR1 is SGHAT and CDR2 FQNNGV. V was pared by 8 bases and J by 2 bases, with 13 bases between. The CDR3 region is CASYGSGAYEQYV. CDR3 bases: TGTGCCAGCTACGGTTCAGGCGCCTACGAGCAGTACGTC.

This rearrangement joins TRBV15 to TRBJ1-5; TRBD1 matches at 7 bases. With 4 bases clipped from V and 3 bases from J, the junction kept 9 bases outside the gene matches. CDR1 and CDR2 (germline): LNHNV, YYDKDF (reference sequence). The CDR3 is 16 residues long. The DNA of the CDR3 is TGTGCCACCAGCACCTCGGGACAGTCCTTCAATCAGCCCCAGCATTTT. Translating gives CATSTSGQSFNQPQHF. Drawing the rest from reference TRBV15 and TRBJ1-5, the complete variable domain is DAMVIQNPRYQVTQFGKPVTLSCSQTLNHNVMYWYQQKSSQAPKLLFHYYDKDFNNEADTPDNFQSRRPNTSFCFLDIRSPGLGDTAMYLCATSTSGQSFNQPQHFGDGTRLSIL.

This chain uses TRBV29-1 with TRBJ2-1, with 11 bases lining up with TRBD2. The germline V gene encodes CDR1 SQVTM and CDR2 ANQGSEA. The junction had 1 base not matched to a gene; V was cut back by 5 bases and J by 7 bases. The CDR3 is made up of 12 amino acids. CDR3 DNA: TGCAGCGTTAGGACTAGCGGGAATGAGCAGTTCTTC. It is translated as CSVRTSGNEQFF.

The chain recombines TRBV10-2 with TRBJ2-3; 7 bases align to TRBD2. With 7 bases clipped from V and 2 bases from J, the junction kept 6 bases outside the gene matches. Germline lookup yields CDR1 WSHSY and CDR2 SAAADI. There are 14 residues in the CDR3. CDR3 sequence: CASKTREITDTQYF. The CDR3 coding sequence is TGCGCCAGCAAAACGCGGGAGATCACAGATACGCAGTATTTT.

The CDR3 bases are TGTGCCAGCACCCCGGGGTGGGGCGAGCAGTACTTC. Translation gives CASTPGWGEQYF. V gene TRBV6-6 combines with J gene TRBJ2-7, with D perhaps matching TRBD2 (5 bases). The V gene lost 7 bases and the J gene lost 6 bases, with 13 bases spanning the gap. The length of the CDR3 is 12 residues. Germline V CDR1 and CDR2: MNHNY, SVGAGI (reference sequence).

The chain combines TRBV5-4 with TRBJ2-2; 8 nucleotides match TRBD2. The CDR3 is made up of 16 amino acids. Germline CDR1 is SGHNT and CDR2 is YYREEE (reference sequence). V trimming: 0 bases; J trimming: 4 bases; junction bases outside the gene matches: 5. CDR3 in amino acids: CASSLERAGVTGELFF. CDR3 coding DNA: TGTGCCAGCAGCTTGGAGCGAGCGGGGGTCACCGGGGAGCTGTTTTTT.

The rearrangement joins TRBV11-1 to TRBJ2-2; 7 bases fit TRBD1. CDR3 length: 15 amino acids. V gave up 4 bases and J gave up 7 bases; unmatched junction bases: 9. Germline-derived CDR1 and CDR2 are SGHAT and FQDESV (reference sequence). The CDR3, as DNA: TGTGCCAGCAGCTGGTCGACAGGGTTAGTCGGGGAGCTGTTTTTT. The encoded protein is CASSWSTGLVGELFF.

CDR3 nucleotides: TGTGCCAGTATACAGGTCCCTAGCTCCTACGAGCAGTACTTC. Translating gives CASIQVPSSYEQYF. This chain uses TRBV6-1 with TRBJ2-7, with a weak D call TRBD1 (5 bases). Looked up from germline, CDR1 is MNHNS and CDR2 is SASEGT. The CDR3 contains 14 residues. Trimming shortened V by 9 bases and J by 0 bases, and 15 bases separated the two germline ends.

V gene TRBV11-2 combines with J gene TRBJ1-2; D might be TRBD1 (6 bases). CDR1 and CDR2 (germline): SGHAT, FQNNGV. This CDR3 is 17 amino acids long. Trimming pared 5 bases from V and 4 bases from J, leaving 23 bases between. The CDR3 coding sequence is TGTGCCAGCAGCCCCATCAGGGATCAGGGGCGAGTCTATGGCTACACCTTC. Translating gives CASSPIRDQGRVYGYTF.

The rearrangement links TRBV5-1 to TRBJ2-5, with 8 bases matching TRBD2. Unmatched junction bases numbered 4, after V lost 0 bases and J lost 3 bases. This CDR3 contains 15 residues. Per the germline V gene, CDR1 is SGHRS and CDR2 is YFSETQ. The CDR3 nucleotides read TGCGCCAGCAGCTTGGAACTAGCGGTGAAAGAGACCCAGTACTTC. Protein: CASSLELAVKETQYF.

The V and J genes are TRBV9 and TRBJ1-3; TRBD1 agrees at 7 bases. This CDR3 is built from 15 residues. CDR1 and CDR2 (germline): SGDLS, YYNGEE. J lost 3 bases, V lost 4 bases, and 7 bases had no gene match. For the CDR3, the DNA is TGTGCCAGCAGCCTCAACAGGGGCGGTGGAAACACCATATATTTT. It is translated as CASSLNRGGGNTIYF.

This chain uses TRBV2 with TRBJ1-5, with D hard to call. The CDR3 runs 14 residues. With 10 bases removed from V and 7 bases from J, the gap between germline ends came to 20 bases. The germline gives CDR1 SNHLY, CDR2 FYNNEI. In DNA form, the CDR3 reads TGTGCCACTTCCGACCAATCCCTGCGGCAGCCCCAGCATTTT. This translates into CATSDQSLRQPQHF. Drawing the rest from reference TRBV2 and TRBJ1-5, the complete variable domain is EPEVTQTPSHQVTQMGQEVILRCVPISNHLYFYWYRQILGQKVEFLVSFYNNEISEKSEIFDDQFSVERPDGSNFTLKIRSTKLEDSAMYFCATSDQSLRQPQHFGDGTRLSIL.

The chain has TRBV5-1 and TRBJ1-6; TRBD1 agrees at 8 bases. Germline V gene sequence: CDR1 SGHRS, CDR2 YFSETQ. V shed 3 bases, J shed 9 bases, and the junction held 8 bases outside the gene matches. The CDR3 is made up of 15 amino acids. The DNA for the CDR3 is TGCGCCAGCAGCTGGACAGGGATGGAGGGTTCACCCCTCCACTTT. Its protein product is CASSWTGMEGSPLHF.

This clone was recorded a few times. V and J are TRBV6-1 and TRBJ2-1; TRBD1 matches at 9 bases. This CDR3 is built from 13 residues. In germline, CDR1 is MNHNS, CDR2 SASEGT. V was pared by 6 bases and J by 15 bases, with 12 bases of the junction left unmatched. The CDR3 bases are TGTGCCAGCAGAACACCCGGGACAGGGAATCCGTTCTTC. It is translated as CASRTPGTGNPFF.

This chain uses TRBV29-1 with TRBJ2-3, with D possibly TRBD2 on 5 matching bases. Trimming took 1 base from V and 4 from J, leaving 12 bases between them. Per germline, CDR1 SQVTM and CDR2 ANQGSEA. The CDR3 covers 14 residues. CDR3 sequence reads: CSVEGVGGPDTQYF. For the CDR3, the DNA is TGCAGCGTTGAAGGAGTCGGAGGCCCAGATACGCAGTATTTT.

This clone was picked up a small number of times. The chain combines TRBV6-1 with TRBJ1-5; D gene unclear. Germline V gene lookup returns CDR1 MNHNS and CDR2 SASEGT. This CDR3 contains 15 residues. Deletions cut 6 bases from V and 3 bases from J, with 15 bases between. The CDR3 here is CASRMERAVNQPQHF. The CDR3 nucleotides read TGTGCCAGCAGAATGGAGAGGGCGGTCAATCAGCCCCAGCATTTT.

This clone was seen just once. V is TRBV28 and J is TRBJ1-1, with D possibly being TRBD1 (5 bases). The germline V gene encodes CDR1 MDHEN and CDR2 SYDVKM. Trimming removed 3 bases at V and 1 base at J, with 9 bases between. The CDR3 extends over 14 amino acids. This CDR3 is CASSFRQPNTEAFF. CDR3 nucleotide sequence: TGTGCCAGCAGTTTCCGACAGCCGAACACTGAAGCTTTCTTT.

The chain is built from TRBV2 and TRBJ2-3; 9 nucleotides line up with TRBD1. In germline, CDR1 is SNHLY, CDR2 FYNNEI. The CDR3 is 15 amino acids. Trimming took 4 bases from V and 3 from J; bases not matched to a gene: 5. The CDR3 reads CASSGGTGRTDTQYF. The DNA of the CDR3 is TGTGCCAGCAGTGGGGGGACAGGGCGAACAGATACGCAGTATTTT.

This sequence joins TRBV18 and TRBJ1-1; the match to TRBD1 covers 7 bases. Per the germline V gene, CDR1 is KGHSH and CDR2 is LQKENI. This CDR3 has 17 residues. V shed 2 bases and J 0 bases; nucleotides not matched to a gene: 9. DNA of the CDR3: TGTGCCAGCTCACCAACCGGGACAGAAGAACTGAACACTGAAGCTTTCTTT. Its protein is CASSPTGTEELNTEAFF.

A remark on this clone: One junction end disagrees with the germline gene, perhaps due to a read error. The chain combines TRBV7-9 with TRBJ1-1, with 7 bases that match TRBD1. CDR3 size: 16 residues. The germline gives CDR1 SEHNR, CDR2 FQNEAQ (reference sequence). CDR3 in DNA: TGTTCCAGCAGCTTAGGGGGAGGAGGGGGCTTCACTGAAGCTTTCTTT. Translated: CSSSLGGGGGFTEAFF. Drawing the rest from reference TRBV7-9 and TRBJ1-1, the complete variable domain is DTGVSQNPRHKITKRGQNVTFRCDPISEHNRLYWYRQTLGQGPEFLTYFQNEAQLEKSRLLSDRFSAERPKGSFSTLEIQRTEQGDSAMYLCSSSLGGGGGFTEAFFGQGTRLTVV.

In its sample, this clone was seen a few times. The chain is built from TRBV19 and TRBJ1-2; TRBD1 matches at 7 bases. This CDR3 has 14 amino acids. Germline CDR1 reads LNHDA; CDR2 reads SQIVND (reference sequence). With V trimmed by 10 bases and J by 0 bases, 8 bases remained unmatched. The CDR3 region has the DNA TGTGCCATCCGGGACAGTACTACTAACTATGGCTACACCTTC. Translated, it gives CAIRDSTTNYGYTF.

The CDR3 spells CASSPRDRPLPEAFF. CDR3 coding DNA: TGTGCCAGCAGCCCCCGGGACAGGCCCCTACCTGAAGCTTTCTTT. The chain combines TRBV7-9 with TRBJ1-1; 8 positions match TRBD1. Losses at the gene ends were 5 bases for V and 6 bases for J; bases not matched to a gene: 11. Germline-derived CDR1 and CDR2 are SEHNR and FQNEAQ (reference sequence). CDR3 length: 15 residues.

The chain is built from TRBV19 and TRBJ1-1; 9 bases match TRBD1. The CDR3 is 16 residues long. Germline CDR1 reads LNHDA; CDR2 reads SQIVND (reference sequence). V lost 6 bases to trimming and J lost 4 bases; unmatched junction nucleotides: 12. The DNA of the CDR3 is TGTGCCAGTAGAGCCCCCATAGGACAGGGGCCCACTGAAGCTTTCTTT. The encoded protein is CASRAPIGQGPTEAFF. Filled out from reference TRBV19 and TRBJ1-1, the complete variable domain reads DGGITQSPKYLFRKEGQNVTLSCEQNLNHDAMYWYRQDPGQGLRLIYYSQIVNDFQKGDIAEGYSVSREKKESFPLTVTSAQKNPTAFYLCASRAPIGQGPTEAFFGQGTRLTVV.